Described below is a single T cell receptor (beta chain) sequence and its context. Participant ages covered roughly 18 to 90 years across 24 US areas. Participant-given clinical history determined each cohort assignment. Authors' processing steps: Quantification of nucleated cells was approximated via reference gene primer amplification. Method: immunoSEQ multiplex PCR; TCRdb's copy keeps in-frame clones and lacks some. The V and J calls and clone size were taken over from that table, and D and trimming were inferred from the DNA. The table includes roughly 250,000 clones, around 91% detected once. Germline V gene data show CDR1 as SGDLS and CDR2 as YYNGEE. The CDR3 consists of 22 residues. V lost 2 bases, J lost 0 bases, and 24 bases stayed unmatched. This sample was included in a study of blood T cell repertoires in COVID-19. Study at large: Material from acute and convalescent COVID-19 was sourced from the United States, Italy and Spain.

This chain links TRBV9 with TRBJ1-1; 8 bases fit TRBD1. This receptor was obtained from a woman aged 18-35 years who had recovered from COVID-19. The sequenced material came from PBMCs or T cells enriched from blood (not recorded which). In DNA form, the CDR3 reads TGTGCCAGCAGCGTTACGGCTTCGCGGACAGGGCTACTCGAACAGATGAACACTGAAGCTTTCTTT. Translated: CASSVTASRTGLLEQMNTEAFF.